The next 24 T cell receptor beta chains were all read from a single sample in a study of T cell clones after liver transplantation. Generated by immunoSEQ multiplex PCR, the TCRdb table keeps only in-frame clones and is missing some. The sample gives 20,000 or so clones, approximately 93% of which show up once; approximately 25% is in the top ten. The sequencing here drew on CD8+ T cells from blood, taken less than 27 months after liver transplant. These receptors came from a human patient who received a liver transplant. The T cells may partly be graft donor cells.

This clone was seen once. The rearrangement uses TRBV7-2 and TRBJ2-1, with D perhaps TRBD2 (6 bases). Germline CDR1 and CDR2: SGHTA and FQGNSA. V shed 1 base and J shed 4 bases, with 17 bases lying between them. There are 17 residues in the CDR3. CDR3 loop: CASSLVTRGGEYNEQFF. For the CDR3, the DNA is TGTGCCAGCAGCTTAGTCACCCGAGGAGGGGAGTACAATGAGCAGTTCTTC.

The V gene is TRBV29-1, the J gene TRBJ1-1; D unclear. Germline CDR1 and CDR2: SQVTM and ANQGSEA. The CDR3 contains 12 residues. V lost 4 bases and J 8 bases, leaving 14 bases between the germline ends. CDR3 loop: CSVVFPNGEAFF. The CDR3 region has the DNA TGCAGCGTTGTTTTCCCAAACGGAGAAGCTTTCTTT.

This chain uses TRBV10-2 with TRBJ2-5, with no clear D. Per the germline V gene, CDR1 is WSHSY and CDR2 is SAAADI. V lost 3 bases and J lost 5, with 7 bases in between. This CDR3 comprises 12 residues. CDR3 DNA: TGCGCCAGCAGTGACAGCAGGGAGACCCAGTACTTC. Its translation is CASSDSRETQYF.

The CDR3 DNA sequence: TGTGCCAGCAGCTCCGGGCAGGGCACAGATACGCAGTATTTT. Translating gives CASSSGQGTDTQYF. V is TRBV5-4 and J is TRBJ2-3; D is undetermined. Trimming stripped 3 bases from V and 1 base from J, with 9 bases between. This CDR3 comprises 14 residues. CDR1 is SGHNT and CDR2 is YYREEE in the germline V gene (reference sequence).

The chain has TRBV27 and TRBJ2-7; unclear D gene. This CDR3 contains 13 residues. The germline CDR1 and CDR2 sequences are MNHEY and SMNVEV (reference sequence). V was trimmed by 3 bases and J by 2 bases, leaving 8 bases between them. This CDR3 reads CASSFGRTYEQYF. The CDR3 coding sequence is TGTGCCAGCAGTTTTGGTCGAACCTACGAGCAGTACTTC.

The V and J genes are TRBV19 and TRBJ1-5; possible D gene TRBD1, 5 bases. Trimming pared 0 bases from V and 0 bases from J, leaving 9 bases between. This CDR3 spans 16 amino acids. The germline gives CDR1 LNHDA, CDR2 SQIVND (reference sequence). CDR3 residues: CASSIDLGASNQPQHF. CDR3 nucleotides: TGTGCCAGTAGTATAGATCTAGGGGCTAGCAATCAGCCCCAGCATTTT. Drawing the rest from reference TRBV19 and TRBJ1-5, the complete variable domain is DGGITQSPKYLFRKEGQNVTLSCEQNLNHDAMYWYRQDPGQGLRLIYYSQIVNDFQKGDIAEGYSVSREKKESFPLTVTSAQKNPTAFYLCASSIDLGASNQPQHFGDGTRLSIL.

The chain has TRBV6-5 and TRBJ1-1; D gene unclear. Trimming stripped 3 bases from V and 0 bases from J, with 8 bases between. The germline gives CDR1 MNHEY, CDR2 SVGAGI. There are 14 residues in the CDR3. The DNA of the CDR3 is TGTGCCAGCAGTTATTCGACGGTGAACACTGAAGCTTTCTTT. Its protein product is CASSYSTVNTEAFF.

The chain couples TRBV7-3 to TRBJ2-3, with 7 bases matching TRBD2. V lost 5 bases, J lost 1 base, and 6 bases stayed unmatched. This CDR3 contains 15 residues. Germline V gives CDR1 SGHTA, CDR2 FQGTGA. The CDR3 sequence: CASSESGTGTDTQYF. The CDR3 DNA follows: TGTGCCAGCAGCGAGAGCGGGACGGGCACAGATACGCAGTATTTT.

The CDR3 is CASTLARTAGIRVATNEKLFF. The CDR3 DNA reads TGCGCCAGCACCTTAGCCCGGACGGCCGGAATCCGAGTTGCAACTAATGAAAAACTGTTTTTT. The chain has TRBV10-1 and TRBJ1-4; D gene uncertain. CDR3 length: 21 residues. V was cut by 7 bases and J by 0 bases, with 30 bases left in between. Germline CDR1 is WNHNN and CDR2 is SYGVQD (reference sequence).

The chain combines TRBV28 with TRBJ1-1; no firm D call. Per germline, CDR1 MDHEN and CDR2 SYDVKM. Trimming shortened V by 9 bases and J by 3 bases, and 11 bases separated the two germline ends. The CDR3 length is 12 residues. This CDR3 is CASTGVDTEAFF. DNA of the CDR3: TGTGCCAGTACCGGTGTGGACACTGAAGCTTTCTTT.

The chain has TRBV29-1 and TRBJ2-7; D is perhaps TRBD1 or TRBD2 (5 bases each). Germline CDR1 is SQVTM and CDR2 is ANQGSEA. V was cut by 4 bases and J by 6 bases, with 10 bases left in between. The CDR3 is made up of 11 amino acids. This CDR3 is CSVGAGTEQYF. The CDR3 nucleotides are TGCAGCGTTGGGGCAGGGACCGAGCAGTACTTC.

The rearrangement links TRBV6-5 to TRBJ2-7; maybe TRBD2 (5 bases). Per the germline V gene, CDR1 is MNHEY and CDR2 is SVGAGI. This CDR3 comprises 13 residues. V was trimmed by 0 bases and J by 7 bases, leaving 10 bases between them. The CDR3 reads CASSYSNGNEQYF. The CDR3 nucleotides are TGTGCCAGCAGTTACTCGAACGGGAATGAGCAGTACTTC.

V gene TRBV18 combines with J gene TRBJ1-5; D is unresolved. Germline V gene sequence: CDR1 KGHSH, CDR2 LQKENI. The CDR3 has 14 residues. V gave up 3 bases and J gave up 0 bases, with 6 bases separating them. CDR3 sequence (DNA): TGTGCCAGCTCACCCGATGGTAGCAATCAGCCCCAGCATTTT. As protein: CASSPDGSNQPQHF.

The chain recombines TRBV7-6 with TRBJ2-1, with D maybe TRBD2 (6 bases). CDR3 size: 15 residues. V lost 5 bases and J 2 bases, leaving 13 bases between the germline ends. The germline V gene has CDR1 SGHVS and CDR2 FNYEAQ. Here the CDR3 reads CASSGGPGAYNEQFF. DNA of the CDR3: TGTGCCAGCAGCGGGGGACCGGGGGCCTACAATGAGCAGTTCTTC.

The chain joins TRBV5-1 to TRBJ2-1, with TRBD2 matching over 11 bases. Trimming removed 0 bases from V and 8 bases from J; junction bases left unmatched: 4. Germline V gene data show CDR1 as SGHRS and CDR2 as YFSETQ. CDR3 length equals 15 residues. CDR3 coding DNA: TGCGCCAGCAGCTTGGAACTAGCGGGAGATGATGAGCAGTTCTTC. It encodes CASSLELAGDDEQFF.

The chain joins TRBV27 to TRBJ1-2; no clear D gene. This CDR3 has 14 residues. Germline V gene data show CDR1 as MNHEY and CDR2 as SMNVEV (reference sequence). Trimming removed 3 bases at V and 2 bases at J, with 10 bases between. CDR3 loop: CASSLAGRNYGYTF. The CDR3 coding sequence is TGTGCCAGCAGTTTGGCCGGGCGCAACTATGGCTACACCTTC.

In DNA, the CDR3 is TGTGCCAGCAGCCCCCGTTTGGCGGGGATCACAGATACGCAGTATTTT. It yields the protein CASSPRLAGITDTQYF. The gene calls are TRBV9 and TRBJ2-3, with D tentatively TRBD2 (6 bases). The CDR3 is 16 amino acids. In germline, CDR1 is SGDLS, CDR2 YYNGEE. Deletions cut 4 bases from V and 2 bases from J, with 17 bases between.

This chain uses TRBV11-2 with TRBJ1-2; 9 bases fit TRBD1. Looked up from germline, CDR1 is SGHAT and CDR2 is FQNNGV. With V trimmed by 6 bases and J by 5 bases, 10 bases remained unmatched. The CDR3 consists of 15 residues. Here the CDR3 reads CASSWGTGNDYGYTF. The CDR3, as DNA: TGTGCCAGCAGTTGGGGGACAGGGAACGATTATGGCTACACCTTC.

The chain carries TRBV7-9 and TRBJ2-1, with 9 bases fitting TRBD2. The CDR3 runs to 16 residues. The ends lost 2 bases at V and 8 bases at J; junction bases unmatched: 10. CDR1 and CDR2 (germline): SEHNR, FQNEAQ (reference sequence). CDR3 loop: CASSLSVAGDDDEQFF. The CDR3 nucleotides read TGTGCCAGCAGCTTATCGGTAGCGGGAGACGACGATGAGCAGTTCTTC.

The CDR3 coding sequence is TGTGCCAGCAGTTACTCCCGCAGGGAATACTCCTACGAGCAGTACTTC. Amino acid sequence: CASSYSRREYSYEQYF. The chain uses TRBV6-5 and TRBJ2-7, with TRBD1 as a possible D gene (5 bases). V shed 0 bases and J shed 0 bases, with 12 bases lying between them. The CDR3 totals 16 residues. Germline V gives CDR1 MNHEY, CDR2 SVGAGI.

The CDR3 DNA sequence: TGTGCCAGCAGTCCCATCTGTGAGCAGTTCTTC. Translating it yields CASSPICEQFF. J is TRBJ2-1 and V is TRBV27; D unclear. CDR1 and CDR2 from the germline V gene are MNHEY and SMNVEV (reference sequence). The CDR3 consists of 11 residues. Trimming stripped 5 bases from V and 9 bases from J, with 8 bases between.

V and J are TRBV5-1 and TRBJ2-1; TRBD2 aligns across 11 bases. The V and J ends lost 9 bases and 4 bases, in that order; junction bases with no gene match: 6. The CDR3 contains 14 residues. The germline V gene encodes CDR1 SGHRS and CDR2 YFSETQ. The CDR3 loop is CANKLAGEYNEQFF. CDR3 nucleotides: TGCGCCAACAAACTAGCGGGGGAATACAATGAGCAGTTCTTC.

The V gene is TRBV27, the J gene TRBJ1-1, with 7 nucleotides matching TRBD1. CDR3 length equals 12 residues. The J segment lost 11 bases and the V segment lost 3 bases, leaving 6 bases of the junction unmatched. In germline, CDR1 is MNHEY, CDR2 SMNVEV (reference sequence). In DNA, the CDR3 is TGTGCCAGCAGTTTTATACAGGGGATGGCTTTCTTT. Encoded protein: CASSFIQGMAFF.

The chain combines TRBV6-6 with TRBJ2-7; 7 positions agree with TRBD2. The CDR3 is 16 residues long. V trimming: 0 bases; J trimming: 8 bases; junction bases outside the gene matches: 13. CDR1 is MNHNY and CDR2 is SVGAGI in the germline V gene (reference sequence). This chain's CDR3 is CASSYSISLAEGQQYF. The CDR3 region has the DNA TGTGCCAGCAGTTACTCGATTAGTCTAGCGGAAGGACAGCAGTACTTC.